This passage covers 15 T cell receptor beta chains from one sample sequenced in a study of cytomegalovirus exposure and HLA in healthy donors (dated by TCRdb to about 2017). Library construction relied on the immunoSEQ multiplex PCR assay. For the multiplex PCR, a mixture combining 60 forward primers for TCR Vbeta segments and 13 reverse primers for TCR Jbeta segments was used. What TCRdb holds here is the immuneACCESS table cut down to in-frame rearrangements. Part of the clones is not present; checked against another copy, under half of the missing clones reflect an unresolved V gene, and the others are unexplained. This sample has approximately 170,000 clones in its table, and 70% to 90% of those were observed once. The leading ten clones occupy around 2.5% of the sample. The material sequenced was PBMCs. These TCRs come from a young man in good health and CMV-seropositive.

The rearrangement uses TRBV5-4 and TRBJ2-1; D may be TRBD1 (8 bases). CDR3 size: 15 residues. CDR1 is SGHNT, CDR2 YYREEE, per germline (reference sequence). V dropped 3 bases and J dropped 6 bases, with 16 bases sitting between them. In nucleotides, the CDR3 is TGTGCCAGCAGCTCCGACAGGGGAGGGGTCAATGAGCAGTTCTTC. Protein: CASSSDRGGVNEQFF.

The sample holds one count of this clone. The chain couples TRBV6-5 to TRBJ1-4; no definite D call. This CDR3 is built from 14 residues. In germline, CDR1 is MNHEY, CDR2 SVGAGI. Trimming shortened V by 3 bases and J by 8 bases, and 13 bases separated the two germline ends. In DNA form, the CDR3 reads TGTGCCAGCAGTTATAAACGGGAAGGGGAAAAACTGTTTTTT. It encodes CASSYKREGEKLFF.

This rearrangement joins TRBV27 to TRBJ2-7; D is perhaps TRBD1 (6 bases). V was cut by 8 bases and J by 6 bases, with 17 bases left in between. Per the germline V gene, CDR1 is MNHEY and CDR2 is SMNVEV (reference sequence). This CDR3 has 13 amino acids. CDR3 protein: CASGPQGLGEQYV. The CDR3 DNA sequence: TGTGCCAGCGGGCCACAGGGCCTTGGCGAGCAGTACGTC.

The chain carries TRBV19 and TRBJ1-2; 11 bases match TRBD1. The CDR3 runs to 15 residues. Germline CDR1 is LNHDA and CDR2 is SQIVND (reference sequence). V gave up 2 bases and J gave up 5 bases; unmatched junction bases: 4. DNA for the CDR3: TGTGCCAGTAGTATAATAGGACAGGGGGCGTATGGCTACACCTTC. It translates to CASSIIGQGAYGYTF. The full variable domain, in which reference TRBV19 and TRBJ1-2 provide the parts outside the CDR3, is DGGITQSPKYLFRKEGQNVTLSCEQNLNHDAMYWYRQDPGQGLRLIYYSQIVNDFQKGDIAEGYSVSREKKESFPLTVTSAQKNPTAFYLCASSIIGQGAYGYTFGSGTRLTVV.

This chain's CDR3 is CASFRGLKETQYF. The CDR3 bases are TGTGCCAGCTTCAGGGGGTTGAAAGAGACCCAGTACTTC. The chain combines TRBV2 with TRBJ2-5; 7 nucleotides line up with TRBD1. CDR1 and CDR2 (germline): SNHLY, FYNNEI. The CDR3 sequence is 13 residues long. V dropped 8 bases and J dropped 3; count of bases not matched to a gene: 6.

The table lists this clone with a count of one. J is TRBJ2-3 and V is TRBV5-4; 7 bases align to TRBD2. There are 16 residues in the CDR3. The germline V gene has CDR1 SGHNT and CDR2 YYREEE (reference sequence). V lost 4 bases, J lost 3 bases, and 11 bases stayed unmatched. The CDR3 reads CASSPVGGLPTDTQYF. CDR3 bases: TGTGCCAGCAGCCCTGTGGGGGGACTACCTACAGATACGCAGTATTTT. The full variable domain, with the rest looked up from reference TRBV5-4 and TRBJ2-3, is ETGVTQSPTHLIKTRGQQVTLRCSSQSGHNTVSWYQQALGQGPQFIFQYYREEENGRGNFPPRFSGLQFPNYSSELNVNALELDDSALYLCASSPVGGLPTDTQYFGPGTRLTVL.

Only one count was recorded for this clone. The rearrangement joins TRBV2 to TRBJ2-1; D ambiguous. The CDR3 is 12 residues long. V was clipped by 0 bases and J by 8 bases, with 5 bases between them. Germline-derived CDR1 and CDR2 are SNHLY and FYNNEI. The DNA for the CDR3 is TGTGCCAGCAGTGAAGCCTCCGATGAGCAGTTCTTC. It specifies CASSEASDEQFF.

This clone occurred a few times. J is TRBJ2-7 and V is TRBV7-9; 7 bases are shared with TRBD1. V shed 1 base, J shed 11 bases, and the junction held 5 bases outside the gene matches. Germline V gene lookup returns CDR1 SEHNR and CDR2 FQNEAQ (reference sequence). This CDR3 has 12 residues. The CDR3 is CASSLEDRLEYF. Written as DNA, the CDR3 is TGTGCCAGCAGCTTAGAGGACAGGCTTGAGTACTTC.

The CDR3 loop reads CASSLTDKPGIQYF. CDR3 in DNA: TGTGCCAGCAGCTTAACGGACAAGCCGGGCATTCAGTACTTC. This chain joins TRBV7-3 and TRBJ2-4; D perhaps matches TRBD1 (5 bases). The V gene lost 0 bases and the J gene lost 9 bases, with 12 bases spanning the gap. CDR3 size: 14 residues. CDR1 is SGHTA and CDR2 is FQGTGA in the germline V gene. Supplemented by reference TRBV7-3 and TRBJ2-4, the full variable domain reads GAGVSQTPSNKVTEKGKYVELRCDPISGHTALYWYRQSLGQGPEFLIYFQGTGAADDSGLPNDRFFAVRPEGSVSTLKIQRTERGDSAVYLCASSLTDKPGIQYFGAGTRLSVL.

The rearrangement links TRBV6-5 to TRBJ1-3; D is ambiguous. Trimming took 2 bases from V and 0 from J, leaving 5 bases between them. The CDR3 runs 14 residues. The germline V gene encodes CDR1 MNHEY and CDR2 SVGAGI. CDR3 nucleotide sequence: TGTGCCAGCAGTTACGGGAGCTCTGGAAACACCATATATTTT. Its protein product is CASSYGSSGNTIYF.

The chain links TRBV5-5 to TRBJ1-2; no clear D. This CDR3 contains 12 residues. Germline CDR1 SGHKS, CDR2 YYEKEE (reference sequence). Trimming left V 1 base short and J 6 bases short, with 7 bases between. CDR3 residues: CASSLTEHGYTF. CDR3 bases: TGTGCCAGCAGCTTGACAGAGCATGGCTACACCTTC.

This sequence joins TRBV7-9 and TRBJ2-2; 8 nucleotides agree with TRBD1. The junction had 10 bases not matched to a gene; V was cut back by 5 bases and J by 2 bases. CDR1 is SEHNR, CDR2 FQNEAQ, per germline (reference sequence). The CDR3 has 17 residues. This CDR3 is CASSPPGGQVNTGELFF. DNA for the CDR3: TGTGCCAGCAGCCCACCTGGGGGACAGGTTAACACCGGGGAGCTGTTTTTT.

The chain joins TRBV5-8 to TRBJ2-7, with unresolved D. CDR1 SGHTS and CDR2 YDEGEE come from the germline V gene. The germline V and J ends were trimmed by 2 bases and 3 bases, with 9 bases remaining between them. The CDR3 loop spans 13 amino acids. CDR3 loop: CASSFPLGYEQYV. The CDR3 region has the DNA TGTGCCAGCAGCTTCCCGCTGGGCTACGAGCAGTACGTC.

J is TRBJ2-1 and V is TRBV10-3, with D unresolved. CDR3 length: 14 residues. Germline V gives CDR1 ENHRY, CDR2 SYGVKD. Trimming stripped 2 bases from V and 4 bases from J, with 9 bases between. The CDR3 loop is CAISEHTEYNEQFF. The DNA of the CDR3 is TGTGCCATCAGTGAGCACACAGAATACAATGAGCAGTTCTTC.

The chain links TRBV29-1 to TRBJ2-7; 9 nucleotides line up with TRBD2. The CDR3 runs 14 residues. Germline V gives CDR1 SQVTM, CDR2 ANQGSEA. The junction had 12 bases not matched to a gene; V was cut back by 4 bases and J by 8 bases. The CDR3 DNA reads TGCAGCGTTGGCCCTAGCGGGATAACTACCCAGCAGTACTTC. This codes for CSVGPSGITTQQYF.